This is a list of T cell receptor beta chains from one sample in a study of T cells in Graves' hyperthyroidism and ophthalmopathy. TCRdb passed the multiplex PCR reads through MiXCR, listing each CDR3 protein once. The sample has 400,000 or so distinct CDR3 sequences; approximately 15% are singletons. What was sequenced was blood. Source of these receptors: a young woman with Graves' ophthalmopathy. The conserved cysteine and the conserved F or W are not part of the CDR3 here. Each record gives: CDR3 length, clone size, V gene, CDR3 protein. The size of a clone is reported for some rows only, either as once, few or many, or as a class for expanded clones.

13 few TRBV9 ASSVEGAKNTEAF
14 many TRBV3-1 ASSQGSGGRSNEQF
11 many TRBV28 ASRVFGQGPQY
14 many TRBV5-8 ASSLVQTSTNEKLF
12 many TRBV12-3/TRBV12-4 ASNSGGYTDTQY
14 many TRBV7-9 ASSFLAGLGKETQY
13 many TRBV6-1 ASSEFSGVIGELF
12 many TRBV20-1 SASKGEMNTEAF
11 many TRBV5-1 ASSRPPDNEQF
14 many TRBV11-1 ASSPGPGTDTYEQY
11 many TRBV24-1 ATSDHSSEKLF
13 many TRBV7-8 ASSLWFLVTYEQY
14 many TRBV11-3 ASSKKWGQGSYEQY
10 many TRBV12-3/TRBV12-4 ASSWIKSEQF
14 many TRBV12-3/TRBV12-4 ASSGLAGESSYEQY
11 many TRBV7-2 ASSLTNQETQY
15 many TRBV5-1 ASSLGVGLAGEETQY
15 many TRBV27 ASSRGDSGGVPDTQY
12 many TRBV28 ASSFQGASSELF
11 many TRBV5-8 ASSLTRGQPQH
12 . TRBV19 ASSEGGDYNEQF
11 few TRBV7-2 AGSSTREETQY
10 . TRBV6-1 ASSETSYEQY
16 few TRBV27 ASSLLSGQISCWDGYT
12 many TRBV2 ASSGDRGSYEQY
13 many TRBV7-2 ASSPEVGWAETQY
12 many TRBV28 ASRQGGNNYGYT
9 many TRBV10-3 AISEGGELF
11 few TRBV24-1 ATSDLGQSRAF
14 few TRBV19 ASSTRGWAGANVLT
9 . TRBV12-3/TRBV12-4 ASAGIDEQF
12 few TRBV7-9 ASSLGIYENIQY
14 . TRBV4-1 ASSQRASGESNTQY
14 many TRBV3-1 ASSQVATLSGNTIY
13 . TRBV25-1 ASSDLAGTGDEQF
12 . TRBV20-1 SASHGQGGGIQY
13 few TRBV7-2 ASSAQGSLSSPLH
9 many TRBV28 ASRVGTEAF
13 once TRBV19 ASMQREEIPNVLT
13 many TRBV28 ASSELARDTGELF
11 once TRBV7-2 ASRSTGEPEAF
13 . TRBV9 ASSVGTGRNYGYT
11 many TRBV7-2 ASSPSGPETQY
13 many TRBV20-1 SARDPGQPHQPQH
15 many TRBV18 ASSPILAGVEHNEQF
16 few TRBV7-2 ASSLFASGGPKTGELF
14 many TRBV2 ASSEEATGFTYEQY
11 . TRBV28 ASSLGRYETQY
10 few TRBV6-1 ASSRRQGGYT
11 few TRBV27 ASSSGGLLGQY
13 few TRBV19 ASRPPGTVQSPLH
14 many TRBV6-1 ASSPGTGATNEKLF
12 many TRBV5-1 ASSLDLYNYGYT
16 many TRBV3-1 ASSDPGQGEKHNSPLH
11 many TRBV28 ASRGVGTTEAF